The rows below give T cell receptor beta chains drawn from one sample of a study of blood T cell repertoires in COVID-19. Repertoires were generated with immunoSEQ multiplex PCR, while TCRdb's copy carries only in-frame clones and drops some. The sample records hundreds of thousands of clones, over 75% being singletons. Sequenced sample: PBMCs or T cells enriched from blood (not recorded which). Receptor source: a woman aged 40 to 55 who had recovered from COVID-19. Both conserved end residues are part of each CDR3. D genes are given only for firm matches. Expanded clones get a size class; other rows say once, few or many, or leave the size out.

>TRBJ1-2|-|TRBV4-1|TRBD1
CASSPRQGDYEGYTF
TGCGCCAGCAGCCCCCGACAGGGAGACTATGAGGGCTACACCTTC
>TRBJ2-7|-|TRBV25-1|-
CASSDGETSSYEQYF
TGTGCCAGCAGTGATGGGGAGACCAGCTCCTACGAGCAGTACTTC
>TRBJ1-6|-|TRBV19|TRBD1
CASSNWDRGNNSPLHF
TGTGCCAGTAGTAACTGGGACAGGGGAAACAATTCACCCCTCCACTTT
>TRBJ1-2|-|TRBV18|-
CASSSSDSSFRYTF
TGTGCCAGCTCATCATCGGACAGCTCCTTTCGCTACACCTTC
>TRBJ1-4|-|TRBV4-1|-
CASSQGGTLLGNEKLFF
TGCGCCAGCAGCCAAGGTGGGACTCTTCTGGGTAATGAAAAACTGTTTTTT
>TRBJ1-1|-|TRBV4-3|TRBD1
CASSPRGENTEAFF
TGCGCCAGCAGCCCCAGGGGGGAGAACACTGAAGCTTTCTTT
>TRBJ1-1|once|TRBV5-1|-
CASQTQENTEAFF
TGCGCCAGCCAAACCCAGGAGAACACTGAAGCTTTCTTT
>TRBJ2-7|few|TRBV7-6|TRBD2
CASSGTSGSHEQYF
TGTGCCAGCAGCGGGACTAGCGGGAGCCACGAGCAGTACTTC
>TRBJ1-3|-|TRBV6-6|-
CASSYSTDGNTIYF
TGTGCCAGCAGTTACTCGACAGACGGAAACACCATATATTTT
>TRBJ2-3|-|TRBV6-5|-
CASSYSETVGDTQYF
TGTGCCAGCAGTTACTCGGAGACAGTTGGAGATACGCAGTATTTT
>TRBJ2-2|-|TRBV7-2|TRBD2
CASSLASGINTGELFF
TGTGCCAGCAGCTTAGCTAGCGGGATAAACACCGGGGAGCTGTTTTTT
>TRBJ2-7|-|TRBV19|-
CASRRQLSGSYEQYF
TGTGCCAGTAGGAGACAGCTTTCAGGGTCCTACGAGCAGTACTTC
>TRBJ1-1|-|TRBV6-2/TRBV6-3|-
CASSRRGSTEAFF
TGTGCCAGCAGTCGACGGGGTTCGACTGAAGCTTTCTTT
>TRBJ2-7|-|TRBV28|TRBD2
CASSFGGGGYEQYF
TGTGCCAGCAGTTTTGGCGGGGGGGGCTACGAGCAGTACTTC
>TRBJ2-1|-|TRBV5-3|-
CARSSKEGLRPLNEQFF
TGTGCCAGAAGCTCCAAGGAGGGACTCCGACCATTGAATGAGCAGTTCTTC
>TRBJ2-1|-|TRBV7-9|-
CATSGQGFDNEQFF
TGTGCCACCTCGGGGCAGGGGTTTGACAATGAGCAGTTCTTC
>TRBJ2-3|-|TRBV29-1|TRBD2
CSVGGLAGGPGTVYTQYF
TGCAGCGTAGGTGGACTAGCGGGGGGCCCCGGAACCGTGTATACGCAGTATTTT
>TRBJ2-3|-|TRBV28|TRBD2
CASSTPKLAGGPDTQYF
TGTGCCAGCAGTACTCCTAAACTAGCGGGAGGGCCGGATACGCAGTATTTT
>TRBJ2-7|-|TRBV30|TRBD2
CAWSRLAGVYEQYF
TGTGCCTGGAGTAGGCTAGCGGGAGTCTACGAGCAGTACTTC
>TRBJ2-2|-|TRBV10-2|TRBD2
CASTPGLAITGELFF
TGCGCCAGCACTCCGGGACTAGCGATAACCGGGGAGCTGTTTTTT
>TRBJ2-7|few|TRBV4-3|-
CASSQAGISSYEQYF
TGCGCCAGCAGCCAAGCCGGGATTAGCTCCTACGAGCAGTACTTC
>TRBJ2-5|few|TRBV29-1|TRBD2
CSVEASGSGETQYF
TGCAGCGTTGAAGCTAGCGGGAGCGGGGAGACCCAGTACTTC
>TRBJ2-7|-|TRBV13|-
CASSSPTLGHEQYF
TGTGCCAGCAGCTCACCTACTCTTGGGCACGAGCAGTACTTC
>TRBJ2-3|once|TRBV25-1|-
CASSEYGVGTDTQYF
TGTGCCAGCAGTGAATACGGGGTGGGCACAGATACGCAGTATTTT
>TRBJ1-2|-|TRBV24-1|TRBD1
CATSERTGNYGYTF
TGTGCCACCAGTGAACGGACAGGAAACTATGGCTACACCTTC
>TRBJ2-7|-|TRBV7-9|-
CASRSGGASYEQYF
TGTGCCAGCAGATCTGGAGGGGCCTCCTACGAGCAGTACTTC
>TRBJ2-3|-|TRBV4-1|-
CASSQLYSLGADTQYF
TGCGCCAGCAGTCAGCTATATAGCCTCGGCGCAGATACGCAGTATTTT